This passage covers 9 T cell receptor beta chains from one sample sequenced in a study of blood T cell repertoires in COVID-19. Sequencing was performed with immunoSEQ multiplex PCR; in TCRdb, only in-frame clones are kept and a portion is missing. The top ten clones hold 2.1% of a sample with approximately 260,000 clones, around 90% of them seen once. The sequencing input was peripheral blood. The receptors stem from a woman aged 60 to 75 with COVID-19, enrolled during active disease.

The J gene is TRBJ1-6, the V gene TRBV6-5; TRBD1 matches at 8 bases. Germline V gene lookup returns CDR1 MNHEY and CDR2 SVGAGI. The CDR3 consists of 16 residues. With 2 bases clipped from V and 4 bases from J, the junction kept 4 bases outside the gene matches. For the CDR3, the DNA is TGTGCCAGCAGTTACCAATGGACAGGGTATAATTCACCCCTCCACTTT. This translates into CASSYQWTGYNSPLHF.

This chain connects TRBV18 to TRBJ1-5; D may be TRBD1 (6 bases). This CDR3 has 16 residues. Germline CDR1 KGHSH, CDR2 LQKENI. V was clipped by 2 bases and J by 0 bases, with 11 bases between them. This chain's CDR3 is CASSPGTRSSNQPQHF. The CDR3 DNA reads TGTGCCAGCTCACCAGGGACACGAAGTAGCAATCAGCCCCAGCATTTT.

This chain connects TRBV13 to TRBJ2-7, with D perhaps matching TRBD1 (6 bases). Trimming pared 8 bases from V and 4 bases from J, leaving 18 bases between. Per the germline V gene, CDR1 is PRHDT and CDR2 is FYEKMQ (reference sequence). The CDR3 has 14 amino acids. CDR3 in amino acids: CASVEQGAKYEQYF. The CDR3 nucleotides are TGTGCCAGCGTCGAACAGGGAGCTAAATACGAGCAGTACTTC.

This clone was observed a single time. The chain links TRBV7-9 to TRBJ1-2, with TRBD1 matching over 10 bases. This CDR3 comprises 17 residues. Germline-derived CDR1 and CDR2 are SEHNR and FQNEAQ (reference sequence). After removal of 1 base from V and 2 bases from J, the junction contained 7 bases not matched to a gene. The CDR3 sequence: CASSLGGDRGANYGYTF. CDR3 DNA: TGTGCCAGCAGCTTAGGGGGGGACAGGGGAGCGAACTATGGCTACACCTTC.

The DNA for the CDR3 is TGTGCCATCGGACTAGCGGGGGGGCCCGGGGAGCTGTTTTTT. Residues: CAIGLAGGPGELFF. The chain is built from TRBV10-3 and TRBJ2-2; 15 bases line up with TRBD2. This CDR3 spans 14 amino acids. Unmatched junction bases numbered 1, after V lost 8 bases and J lost 6 bases. CDR1 is ENHRY, CDR2 SYGVKD, per germline.

This clone was seen only once. The chain is built from TRBV27 and TRBJ1-6; 7 bases line up with TRBD1. V trimming: 2 bases; J trimming: 0 bases; junction bases outside the gene matches: 4. Germline V gives CDR1 MNHEY, CDR2 SMNVEV (reference sequence). CDR3 length: 17 amino acids. The CDR3 DNA follows: TGTGCCAGCAGTTTACAGGGGGGCAGCTCCTATAATTCACCCCTCCACTTT. Its translation: CASSLQGGSSYNSPLHF.

V is TRBV5-8 and J is TRBJ2-1, with D perhaps TRBD2 (6 bases). CDR1 SGHTS and CDR2 YDEGEE come from the germline V gene. This CDR3 spans 12 amino acids. Trimming pared 6 bases from V and 8 bases from J, leaving 12 bases between. Here the CDR3 reads CASTPRRDEQFF. The CDR3 DNA sequence: TGTGCCAGCACCCCTAGGAGGGATGAGCAGTTCTTC.

The chain employs TRBV7-3 and TRBJ2-3; 8 bases agree with TRBD2. The V segment lost 4 bases and the J segment 4 bases; nucleotides outside the gene matches: 10. Germline CDR1 and CDR2: SGHTA and FQGTGA. The CDR3 contains 16 residues. CDR3 sequence reads: CASSSTPGLGSDTQYF. CDR3 nucleotide sequence: TGTGCCAGCAGCTCGACCCCGGGACTAGGGTCAGATACGCAGTATTTT.

The chain employs TRBV5-4 and TRBJ1-2; weak D call: TRBD1 (6 bases). The CDR3 totals 13 residues. Germline CDR1 reads SGHNT; CDR2 reads YYREEE (reference sequence). Trimming shortened V by 2 bases and J by 8 bases, and 13 bases separated the two germline ends. Written as DNA, the CDR3 is TGTGCCAGCAGCTTTAGCGGGGGCGAGGGCTACACCTTC. Translating it yields CASSFSGGEGYTF. The full variable domain, with the rest looked up from reference TRBV5-4 and TRBJ1-2, is ETGVTQSPTHLIKTRGQQVTLRCSSQSGHNTVSWYQQALGQGPQFIFQYYREEENGRGNFPPRFSGLQFPNYSSELNVNALELDDSALYLCASSFSGGEGYTFGSGTRLTVV.